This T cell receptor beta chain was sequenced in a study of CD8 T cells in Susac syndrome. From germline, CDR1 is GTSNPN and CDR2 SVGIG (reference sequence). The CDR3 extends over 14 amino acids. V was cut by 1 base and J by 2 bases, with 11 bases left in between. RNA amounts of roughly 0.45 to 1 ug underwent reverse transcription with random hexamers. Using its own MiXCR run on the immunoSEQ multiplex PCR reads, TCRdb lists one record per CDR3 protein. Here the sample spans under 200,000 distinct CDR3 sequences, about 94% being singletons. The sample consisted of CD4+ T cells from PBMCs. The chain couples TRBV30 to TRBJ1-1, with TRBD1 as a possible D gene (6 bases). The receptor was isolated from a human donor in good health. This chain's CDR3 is CAWSGGQINTEAFF. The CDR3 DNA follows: TGTGCCTGGAGTGGGGGGCAGATCAACACTGAAGCTTTCTTT.